This T cell receptor (beta chain) was sequenced in a study of T-cell memory formation after mild COVID-19. General study results and limits: The appearance of some responding clones in pre-infection memory suggested that cross-reactive memory joined. There was a balanced CD4/CD8 profile in clones contracting day 15 to 85, and later expanders leaned CD4+.

Comment on this clonotype: Its antigen is undetermined.

TCRdb re-analysed the 5' RACE reads in MiXCR, keeping a single row per CDR3 protein. The table shows 200,000 or so distinct CDR3 sequences, with over 7.5% occurring only once. This CDR3 spans 14 amino acids. Per the germline V gene, CDR1 is ENHRY and CDR2 is SYGVKD. The ends were cut back, 0 bases at V and 9 bases at J, with 15 bases in the middle. The TCR comes from a man younger than 35 who had mild COVID-19 (a few samples of this study predate the infection). Cell type and time point are not known. The chain recombines TRBV10-3 with TRBJ2-7, with D possibly being TRBD1 (6 bases). Sequencing was carried out using PBMCs or a T cell subset sorted from them (not recorded which). CDR3 region: CAISESHGDTRQYF. The DNA of the CDR3 is TGTGCCATCAGTGAGTCGCACGGGGACACGAGGCAGTACTTC.